This T cell receptor beta chain came from a study of vaccination and CD4 T cells after COVID-19. The Oncomine TCR Beta short-read assay generated sequence data from the DNA of cultured CD4+ T cells. One entry per CDR3 protein results from TCRdb running MiXCR on the PCR reads. The repertoire consists of just over 9,500 distinct CDR3 sequences, with 70% occurring once and the leading ten covering around 37%. Concerning this clonotype itself: The antigen is not known.

Treatment denoted: approximately 9-day PBMC culture with coronavirus spike peptide pools or control peptides (ViraFEST assay). J gave up 6 bases and V 3 bases, and 4 bases lay outside the gene matches. The V gene's germline CDR1 is ENHRY and CDR2 SYGVKD. The CDR3 extends over 14 amino acids. Sequencing used CD4+ T cells from blood, cultured in vitro. The chain is built from TRBV10-3 and TRBJ1-5; 8 bases align to TRBD1. The source of this sequence is a human donor who had recovered from COVID-19. The CDR3 here is CAISEGRGPQPQHF. CDR3 nucleotides: TGTGCCATCAGTGAAGGCAGGGGGCCTCAGCCCCAGCATTTT.